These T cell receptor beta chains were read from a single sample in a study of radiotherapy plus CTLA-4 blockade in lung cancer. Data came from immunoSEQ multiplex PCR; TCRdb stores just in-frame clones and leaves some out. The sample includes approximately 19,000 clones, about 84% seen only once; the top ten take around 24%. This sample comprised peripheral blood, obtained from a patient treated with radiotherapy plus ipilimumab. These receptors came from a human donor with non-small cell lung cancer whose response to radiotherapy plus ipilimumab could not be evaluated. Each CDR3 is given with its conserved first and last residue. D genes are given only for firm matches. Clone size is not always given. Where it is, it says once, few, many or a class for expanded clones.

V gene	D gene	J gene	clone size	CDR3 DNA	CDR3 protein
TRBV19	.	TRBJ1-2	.	TGTGCCAGTAGCCCCCTAACCTCCTTGCTGGGCTACACCTTC	CASSPLTSLLGYTF
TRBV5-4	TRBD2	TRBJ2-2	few	TGTGCCAGCAGCATCAGCGGGGTGGTAACCGGCGAGCTGTTTTTT	CASSISGVVTGELFF
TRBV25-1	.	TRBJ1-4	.	TGTGCCAGCAGTGAATATGGCCCGGGGGAAAAACTGTTTTTT	CASSEYGPGEKLFF
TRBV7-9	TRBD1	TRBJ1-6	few	TGTGCCAGCAGCTCACGGACCGGGACAGGGAGTTCACCCCTCCACTTT	CASSSRTGTGSSPLHF
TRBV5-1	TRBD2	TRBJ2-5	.	TGCGCCAGCAGCTTGGTAGCTAGCGGGGCGGAGACCCAGTACTTC	CASSLVASGAETQYF
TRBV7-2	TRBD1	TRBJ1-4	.	TGTGCCAGCAGCCTCGGGACAGGGAGAGAAGGACTGTTTTTT	CASSLGTGREGLFF
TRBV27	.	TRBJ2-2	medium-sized	TGTGCCAGCAGTACAGGGAACACCGGGGAGCTGTTTTTT	CASSTGNTGELFF
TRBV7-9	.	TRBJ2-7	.	TGTGCCAGCAGTACGACAGCTTCCTACGAGCAGTACTTC	CASSTTASYEQYF
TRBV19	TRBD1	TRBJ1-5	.	TGTGCCACCACACCTACCGGGACAGGGGACCTGAAAGCCCAGCATTTT	CATTPTGTGDLKAQHF
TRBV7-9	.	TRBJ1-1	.	TGTGCCAGCAGCCCCCCGGGGGGGTCGGGTGAAGCTTTCTTT	CASSPPGGSGEAFF
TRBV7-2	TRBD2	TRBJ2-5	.	TGTGCCAGCAGCTTAGAGGATGAGGGGACTAGCAGTCTGGAGACCCAGTACTTC	CASSLEDEGTSSLETQYF
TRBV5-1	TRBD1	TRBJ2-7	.	TGCGCCAGCAGCTTGGTAGCCAGGGGGCAAGAGCAGTACTTC	CASSLVARGQEQYF
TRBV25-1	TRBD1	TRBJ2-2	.	TGTGCCAGCAGTGACGACAGGGTAGGCACCGGGGAGCTGTTTTTT	CASSDDRVGTGELFF
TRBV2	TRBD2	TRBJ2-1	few	TGTGCCAGCAGTGTGTTGACTAGCGGGAGTAATGAGCAGTTCTTC	CASSVLTSGSNEQFF
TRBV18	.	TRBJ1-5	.	TGTGCCAGCTCACCTTATCAGGGTGATCAGCCCCAGCATTTT	CASSPYQGDQPQHF
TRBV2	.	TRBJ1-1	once	TGTGCCAGCCTCAGGAGGGAGGGGTTCCCTGAAGCTTTCTTT	CASLRREGFPEAFF
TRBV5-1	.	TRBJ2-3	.	TGCGCCAGCAGCTTGGTTGGGCGGGGTCCAGATACGCAGTATTTT	CASSLVGRGPDTQYF
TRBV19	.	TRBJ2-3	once	TGTGCCAGTAGTATAGCTGAGGGACTTGGGGATACGCAGTATTTT	CASSIAEGLGDTQYF
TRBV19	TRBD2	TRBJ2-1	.	TGTGCCAGTAGTACCCCAAGGGGCGGGAGCAATGAGCAGTTCTTC	CASSTPRGGSNEQFF
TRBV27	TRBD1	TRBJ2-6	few	TGTGCCAGCGGGCAAGGACAGGGCCGGGCCAACGTCCTGACTTTC	CASGQGQGRANVLTF
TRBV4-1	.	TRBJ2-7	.	TGCGCCAGCAGCCAAGTTCCCCCCCCCGCCCCAGACTACGAGCAGTACTTC	CASSQVPPPAPDYEQYF
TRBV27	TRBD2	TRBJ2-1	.	TGTGCCAGCAGTTGGGATCCGGGGGGGGTCTACAATGAGCAGTTCTTC	CASSWDPGGVYNEQFF
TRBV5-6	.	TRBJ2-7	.	TGTGCCAGCAGCTTTTGGGGCTCGGGGCAGTACTTC	CASSFWGSGQYF
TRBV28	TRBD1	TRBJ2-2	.	TGTGCCAGCAAACCGTCAGGGGGATGGACCGGGGAGCTGTTTTTT	CASKPSGGWTGELFF